This TCR beta chain comes out of a study of blood T cell repertoires in COVID-19. In the study overall: PBMCs, B-cell-depleted T cells, or T cells were the source of the cDNA or gDNA that made up the material.

TCRdb's copy holds only in-frame clones and misses some; the assay was immunoSEQ multiplex PCR. This table has around 280,000 clones, nearly 90% appearing once. V lost 2 bases, J lost 5 bases, and 4 bases stayed unmatched. CDR1 LNHDA and CDR2 SQIVND come from the germline V gene (reference sequence). The CDR3 length is 15 residues. This sequence was found in a young woman with acute COVID-19. V gene TRBV19 combines with J gene TRBJ2-7, with TRBD1 matching over 12 bases. The sequenced sample consisted of PBMCs or T cells enriched from blood (not recorded which). DNA for the CDR3: TGTGCCAGTAGTATAAGTGGGACAGGGGGCAACGAGCAGTACTTC. Protein product: CASSISGTGGNEQYF.